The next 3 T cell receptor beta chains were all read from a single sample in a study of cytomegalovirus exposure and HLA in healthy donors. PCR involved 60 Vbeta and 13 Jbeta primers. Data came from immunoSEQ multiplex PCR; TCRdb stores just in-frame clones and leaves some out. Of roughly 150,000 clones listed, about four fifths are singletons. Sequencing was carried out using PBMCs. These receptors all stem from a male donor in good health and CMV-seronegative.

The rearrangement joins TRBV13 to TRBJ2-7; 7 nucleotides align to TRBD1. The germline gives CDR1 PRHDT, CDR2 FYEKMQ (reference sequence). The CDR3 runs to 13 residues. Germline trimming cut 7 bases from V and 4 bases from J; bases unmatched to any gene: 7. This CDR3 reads CASTFGRGYEQYF. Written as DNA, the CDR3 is TGTGCCAGCACCTTTGGCAGGGGGTACGAGCAGTACTTC.

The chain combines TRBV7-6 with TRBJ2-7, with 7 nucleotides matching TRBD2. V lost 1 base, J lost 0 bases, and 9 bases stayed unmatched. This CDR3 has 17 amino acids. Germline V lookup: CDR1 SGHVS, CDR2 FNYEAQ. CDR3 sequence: CASSLGSREATSYEQYF. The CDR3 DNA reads TGTGCCAGCAGCTTAGGATCCCGGGAGGCAACCTCCTACGAGCAGTACTTC.

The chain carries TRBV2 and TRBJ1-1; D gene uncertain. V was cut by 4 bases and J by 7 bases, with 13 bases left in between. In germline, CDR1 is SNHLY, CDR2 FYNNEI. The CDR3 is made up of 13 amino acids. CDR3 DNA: TGTGCCAGCAGTGGCCCCGGGAGCCTTGAAGCTTTCTTT. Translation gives CASSGPGSLEAFF. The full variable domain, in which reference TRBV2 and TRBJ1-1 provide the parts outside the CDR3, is EPEVTQTPSHQVTQMGQEVILRCVPISNHLYFYWYRQILGQKVEFLVSFYNNEISEKSEIFDDQFSVERPDGSNFTLKIRSTKLEDSAMYFCASSGPGSLEAFFGQGTRLTVV.